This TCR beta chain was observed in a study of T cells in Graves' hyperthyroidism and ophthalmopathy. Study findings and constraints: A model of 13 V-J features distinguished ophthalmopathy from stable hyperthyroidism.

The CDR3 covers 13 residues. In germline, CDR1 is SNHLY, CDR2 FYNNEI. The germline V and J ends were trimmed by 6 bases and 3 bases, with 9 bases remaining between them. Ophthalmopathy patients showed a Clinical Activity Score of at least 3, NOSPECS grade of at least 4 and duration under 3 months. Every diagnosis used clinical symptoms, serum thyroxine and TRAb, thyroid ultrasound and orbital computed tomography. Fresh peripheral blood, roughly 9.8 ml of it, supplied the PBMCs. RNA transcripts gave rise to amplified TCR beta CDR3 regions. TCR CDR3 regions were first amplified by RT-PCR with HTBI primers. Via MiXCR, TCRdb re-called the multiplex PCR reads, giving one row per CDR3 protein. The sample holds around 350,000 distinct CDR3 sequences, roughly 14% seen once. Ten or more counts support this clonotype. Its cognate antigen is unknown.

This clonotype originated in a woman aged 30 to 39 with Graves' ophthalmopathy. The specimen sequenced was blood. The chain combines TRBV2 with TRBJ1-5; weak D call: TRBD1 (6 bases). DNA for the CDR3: TGTGCCAGCAGACGACAGGACAATCAGCCCCAGCATTTT. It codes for CASRRQDNQPQHF.